The entry below describes one T cell receptor (beta chain). Its target is unknown. Profiling relied on immunoSEQ multiplex PCR, and the TCRdb table lists in-frame clones only, not all of them. The sample has some 110,000 clones, roughly 84% seen once. These data are taken from a study of T cell responses to AZD1222 COVID-19 vaccine. Study-wide results and limits: The repertoires were collected only after the peak T cell response. The study reported that nearly half of spike-specific TCRs target unmutated variant regions. Clonal diversity was possibly underestimated; the donors were predominantly white British and more often female. Spike-specific TCR breadth and depth both grew after two AZD1222 doses.

V was clipped by 2 bases and J by 6 bases, with 13 bases between them. CDR3 length: 14 residues. The germline V gene encodes CDR1 GTSNPN and CDR2 SVGIG (reference sequence). Sequences were derived from peripheral blood, sampled 28 days after the second AZD1222 dose. The receptor comes from an adult who received the AZD1222 COVID-19 vaccine. The chain couples TRBV30 to TRBJ1-4; D possibly corresponds to TRBD1 (5 bases). Here the CDR3 reads CAWSLGLSDEKLFF. The DNA of the CDR3 is TGTGCCTGGAGTTTGGGACTATCGGATGAAAAACTGTTTTTT.